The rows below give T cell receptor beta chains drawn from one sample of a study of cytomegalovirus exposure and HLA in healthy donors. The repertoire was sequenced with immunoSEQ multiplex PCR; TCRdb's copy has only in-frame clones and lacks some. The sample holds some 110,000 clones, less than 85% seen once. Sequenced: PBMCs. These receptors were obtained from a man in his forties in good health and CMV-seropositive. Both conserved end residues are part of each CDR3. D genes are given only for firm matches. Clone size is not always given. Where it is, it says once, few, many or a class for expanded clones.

DNA: TGCGCCAGCAGCCAATTACCGGGGGGTTTCTACGAGCAGTACTTC
CDR3: CASSQLPGGFYEQYF
D: TRBD2
V: TRBV4-1
J: TRBJ2-7
size: -

DNA: TGTGCCAGTACTTCCGGGACAGATTACCTTGACATCTATGGCTACACCTTC
CDR3: CASTSGTDYLDIYGYTF
D: TRBD1
V: TRBV19
J: TRBJ1-2
size: -

DNA: TGTGCCAGCAGGGTTACTAGCGGGGGTACAAACGGGGAGCTGTTTTTT
CDR3: CASRVTSGGTNGELFF
D: TRBD2
V: TRBV7-6
J: TRBJ2-2
size: -

DNA: TGTGCCAGCAGCCCGGAGGGTTTTAGCAATCAGCCCCAGCATTTT
CDR3: CASSPEGFSNQPQHF
D: -
V: TRBV7-9
J: TRBJ1-5
size: -

DNA: TGTGCCAGCAGCCCGAGTCGGGGTATTCTGGAGACCCAGTACTTC
CDR3: CASSPSRGILETQYF
D: -
V: TRBV7-2
J: TRBJ2-5
size: -

DNA: TGTGCCAGCAGCCTGAAAGGGGGCTACGATGGCTACACCTTC
CDR3: CASSLKGGYDGYTF
D: TRBD1
V: TRBV7-9
J: TRBJ1-2
size: -

DNA: TGTGCCAGCAGTGCAGCGGACTCATACACCGGGGAGCTGTTTTTT
CDR3: CASSAADSYTGELFF
D: -
V: TRBV25-1
J: TRBJ2-2
size: -

DNA: TGTGCCAGCAGTTTGGTTGGGGGGGAGCCCCAGCATTTT
CDR3: CASSLVGGEPQHF
D: -
V: TRBV27
J: TRBJ1-5
size: -

DNA: TGTGCCAGCAGTGACGGGAGGGCTGGGGCCAACGTCCTGACTTTC
CDR3: CASSDGRAGANVLTF
D: TRBD2
V: TRBV6-4
J: TRBJ2-6
size: -

DNA: TGTGCCAGTACCGGGATGGAGGGGTATAGCAATCAGCCCCAGCATTTT
CDR3: CASTGMEGYSNQPQHF
D: -
V: TRBV19
J: TRBJ1-5
size: -

DNA: TGTGCCAGCAGCCAGGGACAGGGGAGCAATCAGCCCCAGCATTTT
CDR3: CASSQGQGSNQPQHF
D: TRBD1
V: TRBV7-9
J: TRBJ1-5
size: few

DNA: TGTGCCAGCAGCCCCGGACAGGGTGGAGATACGCAGTATTTT
CDR3: CASSPGQGGDTQYF
D: TRBD1
V: TRBV5-4
J: TRBJ2-3
size: -

DNA: TGTGCCAGCTCACCACCGGGAGGGGGGTGGACTGAAGCTTTCTTT
CDR3: CASSPPGGGWTEAFF
D: -
V: TRBV18
J: TRBJ1-1
size: -

DNA: TGTGCCAGCAGCTTAAGTGCGGCGGGAGTGTATTCCGGGGAGCTGTTTTTT
CDR3: CASSLSAAGVYSGELFF
D: TRBD2
V: TRBV7-3
J: TRBJ2-2
size: -

DNA: TGTGCCAGCTCACCATACGGACAGGGGAACACCGGGGAGCTGTTTTTT
CDR3: CASSPYGQGNTGELFF
D: TRBD1
V: TRBV18
J: TRBJ2-2
size: -

DNA: TGTGCCAGCAGTGGGCTAGCGAACCATGAGCAGTTCTTC
CDR3: CASSGLANHEQFF
D: -
V: TRBV2
J: TRBJ2-1
size: -